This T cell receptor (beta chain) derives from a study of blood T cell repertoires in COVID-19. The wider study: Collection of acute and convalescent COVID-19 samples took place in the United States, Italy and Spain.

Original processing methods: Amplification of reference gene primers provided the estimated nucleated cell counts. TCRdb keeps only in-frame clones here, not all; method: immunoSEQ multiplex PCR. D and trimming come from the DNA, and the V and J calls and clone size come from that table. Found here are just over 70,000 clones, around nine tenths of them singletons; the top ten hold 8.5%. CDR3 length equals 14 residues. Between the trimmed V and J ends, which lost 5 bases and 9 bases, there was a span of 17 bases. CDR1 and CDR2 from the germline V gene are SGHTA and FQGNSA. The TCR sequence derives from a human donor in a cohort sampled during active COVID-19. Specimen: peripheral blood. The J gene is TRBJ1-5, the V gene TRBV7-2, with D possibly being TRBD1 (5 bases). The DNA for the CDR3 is TGTGCCAGCAGCCCATGGGACTTGGATCGGCCCCAGCATTTT. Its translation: CASSPWDLDRPQHF.